These T cell receptor beta chains were read from a single sample in a study of regulatory T cells in long-lasting Graves disease. TCRdb analysed the multiplex PCR reads with MiXCR anew, one entry per CDR3 protein. Here the sample spans around 250,000 distinct CDR3 sequences, about 18% being singletons. The sample in question was peripheral blood mononuclear cells (PBMCs), obtained at new diagnosis, from a patient treated with antithyroid drugs. These TCRs come from a female donor with Graves disease. Each CDR3 is given with its conserved first and last residue. A D gene is named only where the DNA matches it firmly. The size entry is marked missing in some rows and otherwise reads once, few, many or a size class.

size,D,V,J,length,CDR3,DNA
many,.,TRBV2,TRBJ1-5,14,CASSDVDSNQPQHF,TGTGCCAGCAGTGACGTGGACAGCAATCAGCCCCAGCATTTT
many,.,TRBV28,TRBJ2-7,15,CASSFPAGPRDEQYF,TGTGCCAGCAGTTTTCCGGCGGGACCCCGAGATGAGCAGTACTTC
many,.,TRBV6-1,TRBJ2-5,13,CASSEPRLGTQYF,TGTGCCAGCAGTGAACCTAGACTGGGGACCCAGTACTTC
few,.,TRBV4-1,TRBJ2-1,12,CASSPGWDEQFF,TGCGCCAGCAGCCCAGGGTGGGATGAGCAGTTCTTC
many,.,TRBV7-2,TRBJ1-3,16,CASSLGGTSSGNTIYF,TGTGCCAGCAGCTTAGGGGGGACGAGCTCTGGAAACACCATATATTTT
.,.,TRBV28,TRBJ1-3,13,CASSLGGRDTIYF,TGTGCCAGCAGCCTCGGAGGAAGAGACACCATATATTTT
many,TRBD2,TRBV24-1,TRBJ2-1,16,CATSDSLAGVGNEQFF,TGTGCCACCAGTGATTCCTTAGCGGGAGTGGGTAATGAGCAGTTCTTC
many,TRBD2,TRBV3-1,TRBJ2-5,17,CASSQDPLAGYQETQYF,TGTGCCAGCAGCCAAGATCCACTAGCGGGATATCAAGAGACCCAGTACTTC
many,.,TRBV24-1,TRBJ2-1,15,CATSDFRGSYNEQFF,TGTGCCACCAGTGATTTTCGCGGCTCCTACAATGAGCAGTTCTTC
many,.,TRBV3-1,TRBJ2-3,15,CASSPTSTSTDTQYF,TGTGCCAGCAGCCCGACGTCCACTAGCACAGATACGCAGTATTTT
.,.,TRBV2,TRBJ1-2,13,CASRGDLGDGYTF,TGTGCCAGCAGGGGGGACCTGGGCGATGGCTACACCTTC
few,TRBD1,TRBV20-1,TRBJ1-1,17,CSARRGQGAGGFAEAFF,TGCAGTGCCCGTAGGGGACAGGGGGCAGGGGGGTTCGCTGAAGCTTTCTTT
many,.,TRBV3-1,TRBJ1-4,14,CASRARGGNEKLFF,TGTGCCAGCAGGGCCCGGGGGGGCAATGAAAAACTGTTTTTT
.,TRBD2,TRBV20-1,TRBJ2-1,13,CSARGTSGNEQFF,TGCAGTGCTAGAGGGACTAGCGGGAATGAGCAGTTCTTC
many,TRBD1,TRBV6-5,TRBJ2-1,15,CASSYWGQGIDEQFF,TGTGCCAGCAGTTACTGGGGACAGGGTATCGATGAGCAGTTCTTC
many,TRBD1,TRBV11-2,TRBJ2-2,15,CASSKDRTNTGELFF,TGTGCCAGCAGCAAGGACAGGACTAACACCGGGGAGCTGTTTTTT
many,TRBD2,TRBV9,TRBJ2-7,15,CASTPRPAGDLEQYF,TGTGCCAGCACCCCCAGGCCAGCGGGAGATCTCGAGCAGTACTTC
many,.,TRBV29-1,TRBJ1-5,12,CSVGDGNQPQHF,TGCAGCGTAGGAGACGGTAATCAGCCCCAGCATTTT
many,TRBD1,TRBV10-3,TRBJ1-2,17,CAISGGQGAFRDYGYTF,TGTGCCATCAGCGGGGGACAGGGGGCATTCAGGGACTATGGCTACACCTTC
.,.,TRBV7-9,TRBJ1-2,13,CASSLEPFYGYTF,TGTGCCAGCAGCTTAGAACCTTTCTATGGCTACACCTTC
few,.,TRBV28,TRBJ1-3,14,CASVRGGHLNTIYF,TGTGCCAGCGTGCGGGGGGGACATCTAAACACCATATATTTT
.,TRBD1,TRBV12-3/TRBV12-4,TRBJ2-7,13,CASSDTGGYEQYF,TGTGCCAGCAGTGACACAGGGGGCTACGAGCAGTACTTC
.,.,TRBV2,TRBJ2-5,18,CASRRDRGRTSGKETQYF,TGTGCCAGCAGAAGGGACAGGGGGAGGACTAGCGGAAAAGAGACCCAGTACTTC
few,.,TRBV5-8,TRBJ2-5,16,CASSSGRGTGSETQYF,TGTGCCAGCAGCTCCGGGAGGGGGACAGGGTCAGAGACCCAGTACTTC
many,.,TRBV7-8,TRBJ2-3,15,CASSLVGGTRDTQYF,TGTGCCAGCAGCTTAGTTGGCGGGACCAGGGATACGCAGTATTTT
many,TRBD1,TRBV28,TRBJ2-4,17,CASRGQGSGVAKNIQYF,TGTGCCAGCAGGGGACAGGGCTCTGGCGTAGCCAAAAACATTCAGTACTTC
few,.,TRBV6-1,TRBJ2-7,15,CASRGQRARSYEQYF,TGTGCCAGCAGGGGTCAGCGGGCCCGGTCCTACGAGCAGTACTTC
many,.,TRBV6-2/TRBV6-3,TRBJ2-1,13,CASGTDSYNEQFF,TGTGCCAGCGGGACTGACTCCTACAATGAGCAGTTCTTC
many,TRBD1,TRBV6-1,TRBJ2-7,12,CASTRTGVEQYF,TGTGCCAGCACTAGGACAGGGGTCGAGCAGTACTTC
.,.,TRBV2,TRBJ1-1,14,CASRRTVSEAEAFF,TGTGCCAGCAGGAGGACAGTCTCGGAGGCTGAAGCTTTCTTT
many,TRBD2,TRBV11-3,TRBJ2-4,12,CASSFSGDIQYF,TGTGCCAGCAGCTTCAGCGGGGACATTCAGTACTTC
many,.,TRBV6-5,TRBJ1-2,13,CASSLRNGIGYTF,TGTGCCAGCAGTTTACGGAACGGAATTGGCTACACCTTC
many,.,TRBV11-2,TRBJ1-6,15,CASSLDPAYNSPLHF,TGTGCCAGCAGCTTAGACCCCGCCTATAATTCACCCCTCCACTTT
few,.,TRBV5-5,TRBJ1-3,19,CASSLVRQVLRSSGNTIYF,TGTGCCAGCAGCTTGGTTCGACAGGTACTTCGCTCTTCTGGAAACACCATATATTTT
many,.,TRBV19,TRBJ1-1,14,CASSKGLVNTEAFF,TGTGCCAGTAGTAAGGGACTGGTGAACACTGAAGCTTTCTTT
many,TRBD1,TRBV29-1,TRBJ2-7,14,CSVDPLGTGVEQYF,TGCAGCGTTGATCCCCTCGGGACAGGGGTCGAGCAGTACTTC
.,.,TRBV11-2,TRBJ2-7,13,CASSPGQSYEQCF,TGTGCCAGCAGCCCCGGACAGTCCTACGAGCAGTGCTTC
.,TRBD2,TRBV12-3/TRBV12-4,TRBJ2-2,19,CASRQPGTSGSTNTGELFF,TGTGCCAGCAGGCAGCCCGGGACTAGCGGATCCACGAACACCGGGGAGCTGTTTTTT
many,.,TRBV20-1,TRBJ2-7,15,CSARDAGRTSYEQYF,TGCAGTGCTAGAGATGCGGGACGAACGTCCTACGAGCAGTACTTC